This TCR beta chain was identified in a study of blood T cell repertoires in COVID-19. This CDR3 contains 19 residues. Germline V gene data show CDR1 as MDHEN and CDR2 as SYDVKM. V shed 7 bases and J 4 bases; nucleotides not matched to a gene: 19. Original processing methods: By means of reference gene primer amplification, nucleated cell counts were estimated. The protocol was immunoSEQ multiplex PCR, while the TCRdb copy is restricted to in-frame clones and leaves out a portion. D and trimming come from the DNA, and the V and J calls and clone size come from that table. The sample holds around 200,000 clones; 86% are singletons and the top ten take around 6%.

The rearrangement uses TRBV28 and TRBJ2-3; TRBD2 agrees at 11 bases. The specimen sequenced was PBMCs or T cells enriched from blood (not recorded which). This TCR was sampled from a man in his forties with acute COVID-19. The CDR3 sequence is CASTHGLAGGYLLADTQYF. The DNA of the CDR3 is TGTGCCAGCACCCACGGATTAGCGGGAGGGTACCTTCTTGCAGATACGCAGTATTTT.